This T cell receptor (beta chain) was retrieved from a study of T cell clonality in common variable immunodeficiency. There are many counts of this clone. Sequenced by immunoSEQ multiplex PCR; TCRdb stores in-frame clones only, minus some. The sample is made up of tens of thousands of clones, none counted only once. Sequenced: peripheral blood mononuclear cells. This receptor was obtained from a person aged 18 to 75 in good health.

The CDR3 is CASSLTGELFF. The sequenced part of the CDR3 DNA is TGTGCCAGTAGCCTGACCGGGGAG. This chain links TRBV19 with TRBJ2-2; D is unclear. Read coverage stops 3 residues before the CDR3 terminus; the germline J gene supplies the remainder. Germline V gene sequence: CDR1 LNHDA, CDR2 SQIVND (reference sequence). Trimming stripped 6 bases from V and 5 bases from J, with 4 bases between. The CDR3 loop spans 11 amino acids. Variable domain in full (rest from reference TRBV19 and TRBJ2-2): DGGITQSPKYLFRKEGQNVTLSCEQNLNHDAMYWYRQDPGQGLRLIYYSQIVNDFQKGDIAEGYSVSREKKESFPLTVTSAQKNPTAFYLCASSLTGELFFGEGSRLTVL.